A single sample is the source of the 5 T cell receptor beta chains below, sequenced in a study of blood T cell repertoires in COVID-19. Using immunoSEQ multiplex PCR, the repertoire was profiled, and TCRdb retains in-frame clones only, with some absent. The repertoire holds approximately 49,000 clones, with roughly 79% as singletons. Material: peripheral blood. These receptors were obtained from a woman aged 80 or over with COVID-19, enrolled during active disease.

This rearrangement joins TRBV19 to TRBJ2-1, with 8 nucleotides matching TRBD2. The CDR3 runs 16 residues. Germline CDR1 reads LNHDA; CDR2 reads SQIVND (reference sequence). J was trimmed by 0 bases and V by 3 bases; bases with no gene match: 4. This chain's CDR3 is CASSIDSGISYNEQFF. The CDR3 DNA is TGTGCCAGTAGTATCGATAGCGGGATCTCCTACAATGAGCAGTTCTTC.

The J gene is TRBJ2-3, the V gene TRBV24-1; 7 positions match TRBD1. Germline V gene lookup returns CDR1 KGHDR and CDR2 SFDVKD. The CDR3 covers 13 residues. Trimming took 2 bases from V and 5 from J; bases not matched to a gene: 0. CDR3 sequence (DNA): TGTGCCACCAGTGATTGGACAGGAGATACGCAGTATTTT. Translation: CATSDWTGDTQYF.

The chain links TRBV3-1 (or the pseudogene TRBV3-2) to TRBJ1-5; D is ambiguous. This CDR3 has 14 amino acids. Trimming took off 1 base at V and 7 bases at J, with 11 bases between the two ends. Germline assignment: CDR1 LGHDT and CDR2 YNNKEL (reference sequence). The DNA of the CDR3 is TGTGCCAGCAGCCAAGCCTGGGGAGGACAGCCCCAGCATTTT. It translates to CASSQAWGGQPQHF.

This sequence joins TRBV30 and TRBJ2-7; a possible D gene is TRBD2 (5 bases). The germline V gene has CDR1 GTSNPN and CDR2 SVGIG (reference sequence). Trimming took off 2 bases at V and 4 bases at J, with 9 bases between the two ends. This CDR3 has 12 amino acids. As DNA, the CDR3 is TGTGCCTGGAGTCCCCGGGGTTACGAGCAGTACTTC. Protein sequence: CAWSPRGYEQYF.

Remarks on this clone: In the same sample, other DNA sequences code for this CDR3. The chain has TRBV28 and TRBJ2-7; D not certain. V lost 3 bases and J lost 0, with 9 bases in between. The CDR3 runs to 14 residues. CDR1 and CDR2 from the germline V gene are MDHEN and SYDVKM. DNA of the CDR3: TGTGCCAGCAGTTTGATTGGCCGCTCCTACGAGCAGTACTTC. Its translation is CASSLIGRSYEQYF.